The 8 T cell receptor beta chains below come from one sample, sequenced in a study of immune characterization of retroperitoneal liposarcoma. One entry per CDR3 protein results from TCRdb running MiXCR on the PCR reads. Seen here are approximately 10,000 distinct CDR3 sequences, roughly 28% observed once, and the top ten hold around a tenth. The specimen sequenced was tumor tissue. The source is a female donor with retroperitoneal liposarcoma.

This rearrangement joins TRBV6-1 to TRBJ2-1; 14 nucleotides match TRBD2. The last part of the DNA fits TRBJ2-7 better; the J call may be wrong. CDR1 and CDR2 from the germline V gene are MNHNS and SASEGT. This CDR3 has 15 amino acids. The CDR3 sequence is CASGIRLAGGREQYF. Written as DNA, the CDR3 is TGTGCCAGCGGAATCCGACTAGCGGGGGGGCGTGAGCAGTACTTC.

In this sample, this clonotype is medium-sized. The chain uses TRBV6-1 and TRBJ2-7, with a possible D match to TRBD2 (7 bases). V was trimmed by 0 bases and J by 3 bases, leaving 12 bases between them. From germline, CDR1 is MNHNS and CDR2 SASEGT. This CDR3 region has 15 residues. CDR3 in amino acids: CASSEAGGGGYEQYF. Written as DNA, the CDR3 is TGTGCCAGCAGTGAAGCTGGGGGGGGCGGCTACGAGCAGTACTTC.

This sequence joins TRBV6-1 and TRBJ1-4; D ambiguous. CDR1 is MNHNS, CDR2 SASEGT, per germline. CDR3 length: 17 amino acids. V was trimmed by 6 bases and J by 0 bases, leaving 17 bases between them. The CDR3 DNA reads TGTGCCAGCAGCTTACAATACTCCGGGGCAACTAATGAAAAACTGTTTTTT. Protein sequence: CASSLQYSGATNEKLFF.

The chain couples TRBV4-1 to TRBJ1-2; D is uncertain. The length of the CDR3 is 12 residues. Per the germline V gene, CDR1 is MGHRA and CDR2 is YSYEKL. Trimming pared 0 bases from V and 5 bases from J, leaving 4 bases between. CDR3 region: CASSQEGYGYTF. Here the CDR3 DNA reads TGCGCCAGCAGCCAAGAAGGGTATGGCTACACCTTC.

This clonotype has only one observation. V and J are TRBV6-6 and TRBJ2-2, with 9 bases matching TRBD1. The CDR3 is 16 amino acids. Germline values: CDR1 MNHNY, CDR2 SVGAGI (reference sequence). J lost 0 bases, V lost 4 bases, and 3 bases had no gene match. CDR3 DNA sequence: TGTGCCAGCAGTTTCCGGGACAGGGCGAACACCGGGGAGCTGTTTTTT. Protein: CASSFRDRANTGELFF.

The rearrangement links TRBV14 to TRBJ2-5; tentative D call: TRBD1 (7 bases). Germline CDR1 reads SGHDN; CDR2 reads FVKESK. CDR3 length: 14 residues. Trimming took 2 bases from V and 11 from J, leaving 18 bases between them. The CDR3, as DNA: TGTGCCAGCAGCCAATGGGCAGGGGGGAATGAGCAGTACTTC. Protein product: CASSQWAGGNEQYF.

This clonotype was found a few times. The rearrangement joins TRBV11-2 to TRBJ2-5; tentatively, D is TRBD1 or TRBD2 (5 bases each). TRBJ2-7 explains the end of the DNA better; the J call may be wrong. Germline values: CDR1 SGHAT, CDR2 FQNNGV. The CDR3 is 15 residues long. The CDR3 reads CASRAPGRNSYEQYF. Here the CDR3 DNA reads TGTGCCAGCAGGGCTCCGGGACGCAACTCCTACGAGCAGTACTTC.

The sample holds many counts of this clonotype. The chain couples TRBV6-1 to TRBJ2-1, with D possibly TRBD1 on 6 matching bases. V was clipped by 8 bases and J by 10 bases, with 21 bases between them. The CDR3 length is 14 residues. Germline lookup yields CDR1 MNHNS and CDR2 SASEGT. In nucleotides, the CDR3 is TGTGCCAGCGTCTCTGGACAGATGAACGACGAGCAGTTCTTC. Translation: CASVSGQMNDEQFF.